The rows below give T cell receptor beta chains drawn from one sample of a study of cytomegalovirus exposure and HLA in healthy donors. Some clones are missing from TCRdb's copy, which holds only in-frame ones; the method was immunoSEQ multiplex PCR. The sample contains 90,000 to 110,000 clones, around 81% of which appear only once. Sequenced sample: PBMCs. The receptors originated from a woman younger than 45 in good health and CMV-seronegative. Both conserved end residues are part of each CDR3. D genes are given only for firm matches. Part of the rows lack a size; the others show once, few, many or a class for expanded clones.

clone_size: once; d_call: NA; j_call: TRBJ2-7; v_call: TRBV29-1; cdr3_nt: TGCAGCGTCCGGGAAAGCTCCTACGAGCAGTACTTC; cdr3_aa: CSVRESSYEQYF
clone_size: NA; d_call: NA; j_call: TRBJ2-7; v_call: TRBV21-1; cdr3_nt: TGTGCCAGCAGCAAAACGCAACGGGGGATGGGACTAGCTAGCGGATACGAGCAGTACTTC; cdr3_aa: CASSKTQRGMGLASGYEQYF
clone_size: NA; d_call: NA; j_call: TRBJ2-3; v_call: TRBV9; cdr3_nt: TGTGCCAGCAGCGAACATGGGACTAGCACAGATACGCAGTATTTT; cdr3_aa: CASSEHGTSTDTQYF
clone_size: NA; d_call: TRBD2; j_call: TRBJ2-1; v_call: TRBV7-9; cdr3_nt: TGTGCCAGCAGCTTTGGGTCGGGAACTAGCGGAAGTAGGATCGAGCAGTTCTTC; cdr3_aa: CASSFGSGTSGSRIEQFF
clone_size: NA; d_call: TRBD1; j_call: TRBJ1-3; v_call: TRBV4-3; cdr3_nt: TGCGCCAGCAGCCAAGACACAGGGGACGGAAACACCATATATTTT; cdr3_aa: CASSQDTGDGNTIYF
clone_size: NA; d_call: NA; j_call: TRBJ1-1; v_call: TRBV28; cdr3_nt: TGTGCCAGCAGTTCCGGGACATTCGGGGAGACTGAAGCTTTCTTT; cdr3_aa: CASSSGTFGETEAFF
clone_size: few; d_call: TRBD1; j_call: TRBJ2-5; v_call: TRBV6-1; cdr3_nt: TGTGCCAGCAGTGAAGGGGGGACAGTGGTAGAGACCCAGTACTTC; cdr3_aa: CASSEGGTVVETQYF
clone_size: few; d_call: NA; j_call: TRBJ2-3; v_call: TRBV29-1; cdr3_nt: TGCAGCGTTGCCCAGGTGGGAGATACGCAGTATTTT; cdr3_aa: CSVAQVGDTQYF
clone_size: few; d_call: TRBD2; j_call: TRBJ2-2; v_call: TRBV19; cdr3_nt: TGTGCCACCAAGTCATTGGGGGGGTACACCGGGGAGCTGTTTTTT; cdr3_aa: CATKSLGGYTGELFF
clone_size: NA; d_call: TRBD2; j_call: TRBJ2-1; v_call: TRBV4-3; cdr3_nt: TGCGCCAGCAGCCAAGATTTAGCGGGAGGGCACAATGAGCAGTTCTTC; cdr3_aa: CASSQDLAGGHNEQFF
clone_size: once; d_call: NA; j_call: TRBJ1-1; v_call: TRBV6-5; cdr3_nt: TGTGCCAGCAGTTACTCGCCTAAAATTTGGAACACTGAAGCTTTCTTT; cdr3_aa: CASSYSPKIWNTEAFF
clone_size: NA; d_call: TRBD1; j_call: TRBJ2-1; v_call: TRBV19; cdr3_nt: TGTGCCAGTAGATCGACAGGGTCGCCTTACAATGAGCAGTTCTTC; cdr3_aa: CASRSTGSPYNEQFF
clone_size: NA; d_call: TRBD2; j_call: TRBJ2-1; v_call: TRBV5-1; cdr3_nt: TGCGCCAGCAGCTCAACGGGACTAGCGGGAGATGAGCAGTTCTTC; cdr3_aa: CASSSTGLAGDEQFF
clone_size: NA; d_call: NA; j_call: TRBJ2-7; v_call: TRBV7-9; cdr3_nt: TGTGCCAGCAGCGTCAGGGTGGCCGGGACTGTGGAGCAGTACTTC; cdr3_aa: CASSVRVAGTVEQYF
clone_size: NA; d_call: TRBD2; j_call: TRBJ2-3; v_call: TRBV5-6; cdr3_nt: TGTGCCAGCAGCCTGAGCGGGGGCCTCACAGATACGCAGTATTTT; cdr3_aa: CASSLSGGLTDTQYF
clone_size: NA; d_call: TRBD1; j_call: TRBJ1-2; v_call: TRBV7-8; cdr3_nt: TGTGCCAGCAGCAGAGGGGACAGGGGAAACTATGGCTACACCTTC; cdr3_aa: CASSRGDRGNYGYTF
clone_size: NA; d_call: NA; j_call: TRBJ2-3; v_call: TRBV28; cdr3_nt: TGCGCCAGCAGTTTAATTCTCCGAATGCTAGCCCCCGATACGCAGTATTTT; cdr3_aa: CASSLILRMLAPDTQYF
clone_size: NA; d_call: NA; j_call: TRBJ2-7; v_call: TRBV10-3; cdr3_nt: TGTGCCATCAGTGAGACAACAGGGACCCGCGAGCAGTACTTC; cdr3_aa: CAISETTGTREQYF
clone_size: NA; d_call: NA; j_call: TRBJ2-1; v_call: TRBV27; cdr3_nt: TGTGCCAGCAGTTTTATGGAAGAGAGCGGGCAGTTCTTC; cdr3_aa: CASSFMEESGQFF
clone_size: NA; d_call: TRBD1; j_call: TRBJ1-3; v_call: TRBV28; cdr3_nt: TGTGCCAGCAGTTCGGACAGGAGGACTGGAAACACCATATATTTT; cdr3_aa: CASSSDRRTGNTIYF
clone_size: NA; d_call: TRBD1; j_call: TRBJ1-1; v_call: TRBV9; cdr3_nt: TGTGCCAGCAGCGTAGAGGGGGAGATACTGGACAGGGGCGGCACTGAAGCTTTCTTT; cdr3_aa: CASSVEGEILDRGGTEAFF
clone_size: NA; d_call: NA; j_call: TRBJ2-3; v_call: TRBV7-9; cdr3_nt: TGTGCCAGCACGCCGGGACTCATAAACACAGATACGCAGTATTTT; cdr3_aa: CASTPGLINTDTQYF
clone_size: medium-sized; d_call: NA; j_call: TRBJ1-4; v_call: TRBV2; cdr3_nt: TGTGCCAGCAGACAGGAAGAGTGGGAAAAACTGTTTTTT; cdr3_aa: CASRQEEWEKLFF
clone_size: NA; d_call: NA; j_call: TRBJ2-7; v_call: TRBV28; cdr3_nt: TGTGCCAGCAGTTTCGTCGGGTTTTCAACCTACGAGCAGTACTTC; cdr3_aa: CASSFVGFSTYEQYF
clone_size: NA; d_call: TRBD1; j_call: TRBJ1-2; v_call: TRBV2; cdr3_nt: TGTGCCAGCAGTCTTGGACAGGGAGGCTACACCTTC; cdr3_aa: CASSLGQGGYTF
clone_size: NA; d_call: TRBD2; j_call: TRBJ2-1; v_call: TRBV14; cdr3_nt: TGTGCCAGCAGCCCGCGAACGGGACTAGCGGGCAATGAGCAGTTCTTC; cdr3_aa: CASSPRTGLAGNEQFF
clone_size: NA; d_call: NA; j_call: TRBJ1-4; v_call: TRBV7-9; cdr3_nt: TGTGCCAGCAGCTTAGGGCCGGGACAAGCTGAAAAACTGTTTTTT; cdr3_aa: CASSLGPGQAEKLFF
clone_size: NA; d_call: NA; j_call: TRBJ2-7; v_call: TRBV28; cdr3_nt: TGTGCCAGCAGGGGCAGCACCTACGAGCAGTACTTC; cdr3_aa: CASRGSTYEQYF
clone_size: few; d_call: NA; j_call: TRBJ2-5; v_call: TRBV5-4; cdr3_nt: TGTGCCAGCAGCACCAGGGTGCAAGAGACCCAGTACTTC; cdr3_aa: CASSTRVQETQYF
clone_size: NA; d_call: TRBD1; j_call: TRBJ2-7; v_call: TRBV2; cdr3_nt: TGTGCCAGCAACTTGGACAGGGTGCGTCACGAGCAGTACTTC; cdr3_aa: CASNLDRVRHEQYF
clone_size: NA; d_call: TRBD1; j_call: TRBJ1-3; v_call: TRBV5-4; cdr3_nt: TGTGCCAGCACCTCAGGGGGTATTGGAAACACCATATATTTT; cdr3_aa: CASTSGGIGNTIYF
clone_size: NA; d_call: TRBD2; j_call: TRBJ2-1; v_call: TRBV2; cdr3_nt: TGTGCCAGCAGTGAAACAGTGGAAGTAGCGGGAGTGAATGAGCAGTTCTTC; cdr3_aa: CASSETVEVAGVNEQFF
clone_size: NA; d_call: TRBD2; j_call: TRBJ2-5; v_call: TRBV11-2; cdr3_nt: TGTGCCAGCAGCCCTTGGACTAGCGGGGCCCCTAGCCCCCAGTACTTC; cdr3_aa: CASSPWTSGAPSPQYF
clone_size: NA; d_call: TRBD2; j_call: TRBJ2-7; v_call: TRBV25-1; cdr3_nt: TGTGCCAGCAGTCGGGAAGCGGGGGTCACCTCCTACGAGCAGTACTTC; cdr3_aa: CASSREAGVTSYEQYF
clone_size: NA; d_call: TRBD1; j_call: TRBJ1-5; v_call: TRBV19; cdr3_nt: TGTGCCAGTAGTAGGACAGGGAACGGTCGGGATCAGCCCCAGCATTTT; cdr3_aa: CASSRTGNGRDQPQHF
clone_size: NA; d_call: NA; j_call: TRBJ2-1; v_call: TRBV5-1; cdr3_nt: TGCGCCAGCAGCCCGGGTCAGAGTGGCGATGAGCAGTTCTTC; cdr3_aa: CASSPGQSGDEQFF
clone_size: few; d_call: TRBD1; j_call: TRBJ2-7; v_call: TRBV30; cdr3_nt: TGTGCCTGGGACAGGGACTACGAGCAGTACTTC; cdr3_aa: CAWDRDYEQYF
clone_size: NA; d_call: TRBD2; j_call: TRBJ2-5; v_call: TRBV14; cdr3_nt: TGTGCCAGCAGCCATTCAGCGGGAGGTTTACAAGAGACCCAGTACTTC; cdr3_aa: CASSHSAGGLQETQYF
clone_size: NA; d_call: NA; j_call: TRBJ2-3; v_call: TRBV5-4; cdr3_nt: TGTGCCAGCAGCTTAGATTCGCGAGATACGCAGTATTTT; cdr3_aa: CASSLDSRDTQYF
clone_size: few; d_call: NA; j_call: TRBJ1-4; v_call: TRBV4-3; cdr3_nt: TGCGCCAGCAGCCAAATCATGCGGGAAAAACTGTTTTTT; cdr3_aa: CASSQIMREKLFF
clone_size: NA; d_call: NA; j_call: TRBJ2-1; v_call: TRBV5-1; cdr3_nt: TGCGCCAGCAGCTGGGCGGGGACCAGTTACAATGAGCAGTTCTTC; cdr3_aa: CASSWAGTSYNEQFF